The 30 T cell receptor beta chains presented below share a single source sample, sequenced in a study of blood T cell repertoires in COVID-19. Libraries were prepared by immunoSEQ multiplex PCR; TCRdb keeps only in-frame clonotypes and omits some of them. The sample carries about 150,000 clones, 75% to 85% recorded once. The sample comprised peripheral blood. Source of these receptors: a woman aged 60 to 75 with COVID-19, enrolled during active disease.

This chain connects TRBV5-4 to TRBJ1-2; possibly TRBD1 for D (5 bases). This CDR3 spans 15 amino acids. CDR1 SGHNT and CDR2 YYREEE come from the germline V gene (reference sequence). Trimming removed 0 bases from V and 4 bases from J, with 13 bases in between. This CDR3 reads CASSLVAGISYGYTF. CDR3 nucleotides: TGTGCCAGCAGCTTGGTGGCAGGGATCAGCTATGGCTACACCTTC.

In its sample, this clone was seen a few times. The chain employs TRBV19 and TRBJ1-6, with 9 bases aligning to TRBD1. The V gene end was trimmed by 7 bases and the J gene end by 7 bases; junction bases not matched to a gene: 11. Germline V lookup: CDR1 LNHDA, CDR2 SQIVND (reference sequence). There are 16 residues in the CDR3. This chain's CDR3 is CASTDYHGTGNSPLHF. The CDR3 nucleotides read TGTGCCAGTACGGATTACCACGGGACAGGGAATTCACCCCTCCACTTT. Combining the CDR3 with reference TRBV19 and TRBJ1-6 gives the whole variable domain DGGITQSPKYLFRKEGQNVTLSCEQNLNHDAMYWYRQDPGQGLRLIYYSQIVNDFQKGDIAEGYSVSREKKESFPLTVTSAQKNPTAFYLCASTDYHGTGNSPLHFGNGTRLTVT.

The chain combines TRBV7-2 with TRBJ2-2; 7 bases are a match to TRBD2. Germline assignment: CDR1 SGHTA and CDR2 FQGNSA. The CDR3 runs 16 residues. The junction had 10 bases not matched to a gene; V was cut back by 5 bases and J by 4 bases. CDR3 region: CASSPSAGVLTGELFF. CDR3 coding DNA: TGTGCCAGCAGCCCCTCCGCGGGGGTCCTCACCGGGGAGCTGTTTTTT. Supplemented by reference TRBV7-2 and TRBJ2-2, the full variable domain reads GAGVSQSPSNKVTEKGKDVELRCDPISGHTALYWYRQSLGQGLEFLIYFQGNSAPDKSGLPSDRFSAERTGGSVSTLTIQRTQQEDSAVYLCASSPSAGVLTGELFFGEGSRLTVL.

This clone was seen only once. J is TRBJ2-1 and V is TRBV7-9, with D unresolved. Trimming took off 5 bases at V and 4 bases at J, with 18 bases between the two ends. Germline assignment: CDR1 SEHNR and CDR2 FQNEAQ (reference sequence). The CDR3 totals 16 residues. CDR3 sequence: CASSPEFGGNYNEQFF. The CDR3 DNA is TGTGCCAGCAGCCCCGAATTCGGCGGTAATTACAATGAGCAGTTCTTC.

This chain connects TRBV19 to TRBJ2-7; 9 bases match TRBD1. Trimming removed 6 bases from V and 4 bases from J; junction bases left unmatched: 7. Germline V gives CDR1 LNHDA, CDR2 SQIVND (reference sequence). The CDR3 is made up of 14 amino acids. The CDR3 is CASRSGQGVYEQYF. In DNA form, the CDR3 reads TGTGCCAGTAGGTCGGGACAGGGAGTTTACGAGCAGTACTTC.

V usage is TRBV3-1 (or the pseudogene TRBV3-2) and J usage is TRBJ2-1; perhaps TRBD2 as D (6 bases). The germline CDR1 and CDR2 sequences are LGHDT and YNNKEL (reference sequence). Trimming removed 3 bases at V and 6 bases at J, with 15 bases between. This CDR3 spans 15 amino acids. CDR3 loop: CASSQAPGGLNEQFF. CDR3 coding DNA: TGTGCCAGCAGCCAGGCCCCTGGGGGACTCAATGAGCAGTTCTTC.

V and J are TRBV30 and TRBJ1-4; D might be TRBD1 (6 bases). This CDR3 is built from 12 residues. With 0 bases removed from V and 7 bases from J, the gap between germline ends came to 6 bases. The germline V gene has CDR1 GTSNPN and CDR2 SVGIG (reference sequence). The CDR3 here is CAWSVQGEKLFF. The CDR3, as DNA: TGTGCCTGGAGTGTACAGGGTGAAAAACTGTTTTTT.

J is TRBJ2-2 and V is TRBV6-2 or TRBV6-3; 9 nucleotides match TRBD2. Germline V gives CDR1 MNHEY, CDR2 SVGEGT. This CDR3 comprises 15 residues. Losses at the gene ends were 4 bases for V and 5 bases for J; bases not matched to a gene: 5. The CDR3 protein is CASSSLAGVTGELFF. CDR3 in DNA: TGTGCCAGCAGTTCATTAGCGGGAGTTACCGGGGAGCTGTTTTTT.

The rearrangement uses TRBV2 and TRBJ1-5; D is unresolved. There are 12 residues in the CDR3. The V and J ends lost 6 bases and 5 bases respectively, with 8 bases between them. From germline, CDR1 is SNHLY and CDR2 FYNNEI. The CDR3 region has the DNA TGTGCCAGCAGGAGAACCGATCAGCCCCAGCATTTT. Its translation is CASRRTDQPQHF.

The chain employs TRBV19 and TRBJ1-5, with D unclear. The V and J ends lost 3 bases and 7 bases respectively, with 13 bases between them. From germline, CDR1 is LNHDA and CDR2 SQIVND (reference sequence). CDR3 size: 14 residues. CDR3 loop: CASSMRAVRQPQHF. The CDR3 bases are TGTGCCAGTAGTATGAGGGCGGTTAGGCAGCCCCAGCATTTT.

The chain carries TRBV5-6 and TRBJ1-1; a possible D gene is TRBD1 (5 bases). V dropped 4 bases and J dropped 1 base, with 17 bases sitting between them. This CDR3 contains 16 residues. Germline V gives CDR1 SGHDT, CDR2 YYEEEE. Written as DNA, the CDR3 is TGTGCCAGCAGCCCCTTCCCGGGACTGAGGAACACTGAAGCTTTCTTT. This sequence encodes CASSPFPGLRNTEAFF.

The gene calls are TRBV6-5 and TRBJ2-7; tentatively, D is TRBD2 (5 bases). Germline values: CDR1 MNHEY, CDR2 SVGAGI. The V gene lost 4 bases and the J gene lost 0 bases, with 10 bases spanning the gap. The CDR3 contains 14 residues. CDR3: CASSFDYSSYEQYF. CDR3 bases: TGTGCCAGCAGTTTCGACTATAGCTCCTACGAGCAGTACTTC.

The chain carries TRBV24-1 and TRBJ1-2, with unresolved D. Germline V gene lookup returns CDR1 KGHDR and CDR2 SFDVKD. There are 10 residues in the CDR3. V was clipped by 9 bases and J by 3 bases, with 4 bases between them. This CDR3 is CATRYYGYTF. In nucleotides, the CDR3 is TGTGCCACCCGTTACTATGGCTACACCTTC.

The V gene is TRBV5-1, the J gene TRBJ2-7, with 9 bases matching TRBD2. The germline V gene has CDR1 SGHRS and CDR2 YFSETQ. V gave up 0 bases and J gave up 1 base; unmatched junction bases: 11. The CDR3 extends over 18 amino acids. In nucleotides, the CDR3 is TGCGCCAGCAGCTTGGCCGGGAGCGGGAGGCAGGGTTCCTACGAGCAGTACTTC. This encodes CASSLAGSGRQGSYEQYF.

A few counts support this clone. The chain links TRBV6-2 or TRBV6-3 to TRBJ1-5; maybe TRBD1 (6 bases). This CDR3 region has 16 residues. Trimming removed 4 bases at V and 4 bases at J, with 17 bases between. CDR1 MNHEY and CDR2 SVGEGT come from the germline V gene. The CDR3 DNA follows: TGTGCCAGCAGTTTAGGCAGGGGCCGTACGAATCAGCCCCAGCATTTT. This encodes CASSLGRGRTNQPQHF.

As regards this clone: Distinct nucleotide sequences in the sample also encode this CDR3. This chain connects TRBV7-2 to TRBJ1-5; TRBD1 might be the D (6 bases). Germline V gene data show CDR1 as SGHTA and CDR2 as FQGNSA. V lost 3 bases to trimming and J lost 1 base, with 7 bases between them. The CDR3 runs 14 residues. CDR3 bases: TGTGCCAGCAGCTTGGACAGCAGCAATCAGCCCCAGCATTTT. It yields the protein CASSLDSSNQPQHF.

The J gene is TRBJ1-4, the V gene TRBV6-5; a possible D gene is TRBD1 (6 bases). This CDR3 is 14 amino acids long. Trimming pared 2 bases from V and 8 bases from J, leaving 12 bases between. Germline CDR1 and CDR2: MNHEY and SVGAGI. The CDR3 sequence: CASSYRGMDEKLFF. The CDR3, as DNA: TGTGCCAGCAGTTACAGGGGGATGGACGAAAAACTGTTTTTT.

The sample holds many counts of this clone. The chain links TRBV6-5 to TRBJ1-6, with 9 bases matching TRBD1. CDR3 length: 14 amino acids. With V trimmed by 7 bases and J by 9 bases, 7 bases remained unmatched. Germline V gene sequence: CDR1 MNHEY, CDR2 SVGAGI. The DNA of the CDR3 is TGTGCCAGCACCACGGGACAGGGTGGTTCACCCCTCCACTTT. Residues: CASTTGQGGSPLHF.

This clone was seen a handful of times. V and J are TRBV3-1 (or the pseudogene TRBV3-2) and TRBJ1-6; TRBD1 might be the D (6 bases). V lost 1 base to trimming and J lost 7 bases, with 17 bases between them. Germline CDR1 reads LGHDT; CDR2 reads YNNKEL (reference sequence). This CDR3 comprises 17 residues. The CDR3 here is CASSQGMGAKGNSPLHF. The CDR3 DNA reads as TGTGCCAGCAGCCAAGGGATGGGGGCGAAGGGGAATTCACCCCTCCACTTT.

The genes are TRBV5-1 and TRBJ2-1; 8 bases map to TRBD1. This CDR3 contains 16 residues. Germline V lookup: CDR1 SGHRS, CDR2 YFSETQ. The V gene end was trimmed by 2 bases and the J gene end by 5 bases; junction bases not matched to a gene: 9. Here the CDR3 reads CASSFNTGGSDNEQFF. Written as DNA, the CDR3 is TGCGCCAGCAGCTTTAATACAGGGGGTAGCGACAATGAGCAGTTCTTC.

The chain recombines TRBV6-6 with TRBJ2-6; D possibly corresponds to TRBD1 (6 bases). The CDR3 sequence is 16 residues long. V lost 6 bases and J lost 3, with 15 bases in between. Germline CDR1 and CDR2: MNHNY and SVGAGI (reference sequence). CDR3 sequence reads: CASRDLGQYGANVLTF. The DNA for the CDR3 is TGTGCCAGCAGGGATTTAGGACAGTATGGGGCCAACGTCCTGACTTTC.

This rearrangement joins TRBV5-1 to TRBJ2-1; 8 bases match TRBD1. This CDR3 spans 13 amino acids. V gave up 4 bases and J gave up 9 bases; unmatched junction bases: 6. Germline V CDR1 and CDR2: SGHRS, YFSETQ. The CDR3 region is CASSGQGGIEQFF. The CDR3 nucleotides are TGCGCCAGCAGCGGACAGGGAGGCATTGAGCAGTTCTTC. Filled out from reference TRBV5-1 and TRBJ2-1, the complete variable domain reads KAGVTQTPRYLIKTRGQQVTLSCSPISGHRSVSWYQQTPGQGLQFLFEYFSETQRNKGNFPGRFSGRQFSNSRSEMNVSTLELGDSALYLCASSGQGGIEQFFGPGTRLTVL.

The chain recombines TRBV19 with TRBJ1-5; no clear D gene. Germline CDR1 and CDR2: LNHDA and SQIVND (reference sequence). The CDR3 has 16 residues. V was clipped by 6 bases and J by 2 bases, with 17 bases between them. The CDR3 DNA reads TGTGCCAGTAGCCCGCGCCTAAGAGTGGGCAATCAGCCCCAGCATTTT. Protein product: CASSPRLRVGNQPQHF.

V usage is TRBV6-6 and J usage is TRBJ1-4; 9 positions match TRBD1. Germline-derived CDR1 and CDR2 are MNHNY and SVGAGI (reference sequence). The CDR3 has 13 amino acids. With V trimmed by 6 bases and J by 7 bases, 3 bases remained unmatched. The CDR3 nucleotides read TGTGCCAGCAGACAGGGGGCTAGTGAAAAACTGTTTTTT. Protein sequence: CASRQGASEKLFF.

The chain recombines TRBV25-1 with TRBJ1-1, with D perhaps matching TRBD1 (5 bases). The germline CDR1 and CDR2 sequences are MGHDK and SYGVNS. Deletions cut 6 bases from V and 0 bases from J, with 11 bases between. The length of the CDR3 is 14 residues. CDR3 region: CASRGQGMNTEAFF. Here the CDR3 DNA reads TGTGCCAGCAGAGGGCAGGGCATGAACACTGAAGCTTTCTTT.

This chain's CDR3 is CASSMRLLNTGELFF. The CDR3, as DNA: TGTGCCAGTAGTATGAGGCTCCTGAACACCGGGGAGCTGTTTTTT. The chain recombines TRBV19 with TRBJ2-2, with D unclear. The V and J ends lost 3 bases and 1 base respectively, with 9 bases between them. CDR1 is LNHDA and CDR2 is SQIVND in the germline V gene (reference sequence). The CDR3 is 15 amino acids.

The rearrangement uses TRBV3-1 (or the pseudogene TRBV3-2) and TRBJ1-5; no reliable D call. The V gene lost 5 bases and the J gene lost 4 bases, with 12 bases spanning the gap. The CDR3 is 14 amino acids. CDR1 is LGHDT and CDR2 is YNNKEL in the germline V gene (reference sequence). CDR3 in DNA: TGTGCCAGCAGCTCATCGTCCGAGAATCAGCCCCAGCATTTT. Translation: CASSSSSENQPQHF.

This clone was seen only a few times. This chain joins TRBV6-5 and TRBJ1-1, with D unresolved. The CDR3 extends over 14 amino acids. CDR1 is MNHEY, CDR2 SVGAGI, per germline. Trimming took 6 bases from V and 4 from J, leaving 15 bases between them. CDR3 protein: CASRRPIGSTEAFF. CDR3 DNA: TGTGCCAGCAGACGGCCAATCGGGAGCACTGAAGCTTTCTTT.

CDR3 DNA: TGTGCCAGCAGCGCCGGCCGGGACAGGGGGCAGGATGAGCAGTTCTTC. Translated, it gives CASSAGRDRGQDEQFF. This chain connects TRBV13 to TRBJ2-1; 12 nucleotides align to TRBD1. This CDR3 comprises 16 residues. Germline V lookup: CDR1 PRHDT, CDR2 FYEKMQ (reference sequence). The J segment lost 8 bases and the V segment lost 5 bases, leaving 10 bases of the junction unmatched.

This clone was observed a handful of times. This chain links TRBV11-2 with TRBJ1-1, with D perhaps TRBD1 (6 bases). This CDR3 is built from 14 residues. V was shortened by 3 bases and J by 1 base, with 9 bases between the two germline ends. The germline CDR1 and CDR2 sequences are SGHAT and FQNNGV. CDR3 loop: CASSFPTGNTEAFF. CDR3 DNA: TGTGCCAGCAGCTTTCCGACAGGGAACACTGAAGCTTTCTTT. Filled out from reference TRBV11-2 and TRBJ1-1, the complete variable domain reads EAGVAQSPRYKIIEKRQSVAFWCNPISGHATLYWYQQILGQGPKLLIQFQNNGVVDDSQLPKDRFSAERLKGVDSTLKIQPAKLEDSAVYLCASSFPTGNTEAFFGQGTRLTVV.